This passage covers 24 T cell receptor beta chains from one sample sequenced in a study of T cells after yellow fever vaccination (dated 2019 in TCRdb). The sample's treatment or condition label is to be understood as: live attenuated yellow fever vaccine strain. The library was obtained by 5' RACE. Sequencer: Illumina NovaSeq 6000. The public reads were reanalyzed by TCRdb: fastp trimming at Q25, MiXCR alignment, in-frame beta chains only. A single entry per CDR3 protein holds the most common genes and DNA from its merged rows. Here the sample has around 320,000 distinct CDR3 sequences; around 4.3% occur a single time. Roughly a fifth of the sample comes from the top ten. The specimen comprised PBMCs, sampled 15 days after the yellow fever booster vaccination. The origin of the receptors is a man between 18 and 29 years old who received the YFV17D yellow fever vaccine.

This clonotype was observed a handful of times. The V gene is TRBV10-3, the J gene TRBJ2-3, with D perhaps TRBD1 (6 bases). The V gene lost 6 bases and the J gene lost 2 bases, with 21 bases spanning the gap. The CDR3 covers 17 residues. The germline CDR1 and CDR2 sequences are ENHRY and SYGVKD. DNA for the CDR3: TGTGCCATCAGAGAAGAAAAACAGGGCCCCTACACAGATACGCAGTATTTT. Amino acid sequence: CAIREEKQGPYTDTQYF.

In this sample, this clonotype turned up a few times. The chain couples TRBV27 to TRBJ2-1; TRBD2 matches 9 bases. The junction had 4 bases not matched to a gene; V was cut back by 5 bases and J by 5 bases. The germline gives CDR1 MNHEY, CDR2 SMNVEV (reference sequence). This CDR3 is built from 14 residues. The CDR3 region has the DNA TGTGCCAGCAGTCGACTAGCGGAAAACAATGAGCAGTTCTTC. Translated, it gives CASSRLAENNEQFF.

This clonotype was seen repeatedly, ten times or more. This chain uses TRBV7-9 with TRBJ2-3; the match to TRBD2 covers 11 bases. V lost 5 bases, J lost 2 bases, and 6 bases stayed unmatched. CDR3 length equals 16 residues. Germline values: CDR1 SEHNR, CDR2 FQNEAQ (reference sequence). DNA of the CDR3: TGTGCCAGCAGCACCAGGACTAGCGGGTACACAGATACGCAGTATTTT. Residues: CASSTRTSGYTDTQYF. Supplemented by reference TRBV7-9 and TRBJ2-3, the full variable domain reads DTGVSQNPRHKITKRGQNVTFRCDPISEHNRLYWYRQTLGQGPEFLTYFQNEAQLEKSRLLSDRFSAERPKGSFSTLEIQRTEQGDSAMYLCASSTRTSGYTDTQYFGPGTRLTVL.

A few counts support this clonotype. The chain is built from TRBV5-1 and TRBJ2-2; 8 bases are a match to TRBD2. The J segment lost 6 bases and the V segment lost 2 bases, leaving 6 bases of the junction unmatched. Germline V gene sequence: CDR1 SGHRS, CDR2 YFSETQ. This CDR3 spans 15 amino acids. CDR3 nucleotide sequence: TGCGCCAGCAGCTTCACCGGGGGGGCCGCCGGGGAGCTGTTTTTT. Translating gives CASSFTGGAAGELFF.

This clonotype has ten or more counts. The genes are TRBV6-1 and TRBJ1-1; TRBD1 matches 7 bases. J lost 3 bases, V lost 9 bases, and 10 bases had no gene match. Germline V gives CDR1 MNHNS, CDR2 SASEGT. This CDR3 spans 14 amino acids. In nucleotides, the CDR3 is TGTGCCAGTATCGGGACAGCCTCTTACACTGAAGCTTTCTTT. Translating gives CASIGTASYTEAFF.

The sample holds a few counts of this clonotype. The chain links TRBV2 to TRBJ2-1; 7 positions agree with TRBD1. Trimming at V came to 6 bases and at J to 0 bases, leaving 5 bases not matched to a gene. The CDR3 contains 15 residues. The germline CDR1 and CDR2 sequences are SNHLY and FYNNEI. DNA for the CDR3: TGTGCCAGCAGGGTGGGACAGACCTCCTACAATGAGCAGTTCTTC. This translates into CASRVGQTSYNEQFF.

The gene calls are TRBV10-1 and TRBJ2-5; no clear D. V was cut by 0 bases and J by 1 base, with 6 bases left in between. The CDR3 has 14 amino acids. From germline, CDR1 is WNHNN and CDR2 SYGVQD (reference sequence). The DNA of the CDR3 is TGCGCCAGCAGTGAGTCGGTCGGCCAAGAGACCCAGTACTTC. Translation gives CASSESVGQETQYF.

This clonotype showed up just a few times. This rearrangement joins TRBV28 to TRBJ2-1; maybe TRBD1 (7 bases). The germline CDR1 and CDR2 sequences are MDHEN and SYDVKM. V shed 8 bases and J shed 7 bases, with 24 bases lying between them. The CDR3 runs 16 residues. The CDR3 here is CASQWEDGRGTNEQFF. DNA for the CDR3: TGTGCCAGCCAGTGGGAGGATGGCAGGGGGACGAATGAGCAGTTCTTC.

This clonotype was found a few times. The chain links TRBV20-1 to TRBJ2-5; D gene ambiguous. This CDR3 comprises 11 residues. The germline V gene has CDR1 DFQATT and CDR2 SNEGSKA (reference sequence). V lost 3 bases, J lost 5 bases, and 7 bases lay in between. The CDR3 DNA follows: TGCAGTGCTAGGCAGTGGGAGACCCAGTACTTC. Its protein is CSARQWETQYF.

This clonotype showed up many times. This chain connects TRBV7-2 to TRBJ2-1; 7 bases agree with TRBD1. With V trimmed by 4 bases and J by 5 bases, 8 bases remained unmatched. This CDR3 is 15 amino acids long. The V gene's germline CDR1 is SGHTA and CDR2 FQGNSA. CDR3 loop: CASSSGQSINNEQFF. In DNA, the CDR3 is TGTGCCAGCAGCTCGGGACAGAGTATCAACAATGAGCAGTTCTTC.

This clonotype appeared many times. The gene calls are TRBV5-1 and TRBJ1-2, with 8 bases lining up with TRBD1. V was pared by 4 bases and J by 8 bases, with 4 bases of the junction left unmatched. Germline V lookup: CDR1 SGHRS, CDR2 YFSETQ. CDR3 length equals 12 residues. CDR3 residues: CASSVQGAGYTF. The DNA of the CDR3 is TGCGCCAGCAGCGTTCAGGGGGCCGGCTACACCTTC.

This clonotype was detected ten times or more. The rearrangement links TRBV9 to TRBJ2-3; 9 nucleotides align to TRBD2. The V gene end was trimmed by 4 bases and the J gene end by 1 base; junction bases not matched to a gene: 13. Germline-derived CDR1 and CDR2 are SGDLS and YYNGEE. The CDR3 spans 18 residues. CDR3 DNA: TGTGCCAGCAGCCCGCACGCGGGGGGGCAGTGGGGCACAGATACGCAGTATTTT. Translating it yields CASSPHAGGQWGTDTQYF.

V and J are TRBV5-1 and TRBJ2-1, with D possibly being TRBD2 (7 bases). The length of the CDR3 is 14 residues. V lost 0 bases, J lost 9 bases, and 13 bases lay in between. Germline CDR1 is SGHRS and CDR2 is YFSETQ. Here the CDR3 reads CASSLAWGGGEQFF. CDR3 coding DNA: TGCGCCAGCAGCTTGGCTTGGGGAGGGGGTGAGCAGTTCTTC. Complete variable domain (other parts from reference TRBV5-1 and TRBJ2-1): KAGVTQTPRYLIKTRGQQVTLSCSPISGHRSVSWYQQTPGQGLQFLFEYFSETQRNKGNFPGRFSGRQFSNSRSEMNVSTLELGDSALYLCASSLAWGGGEQFFGPGTRLTVL.

The V call is TRBV5-6, the J call TRBJ1-2, with D possibly matching TRBD1 (5 bases). V shed 1 base and J shed 7 bases, with 14 bases lying between them. The CDR3 runs 14 residues. Germline assignment: CDR1 SGHDT and CDR2 YYEEEE. The CDR3 DNA sequence: TGTGCCAGCAGCTTGTCACCAGACAGTCCTGGCTACACCTTC. Translation gives CASSLSPDSPGYTF. The full variable domain, in which reference TRBV5-6 and TRBJ1-2 provide the parts outside the CDR3, is DAGVTQSPTHLIKTRGQQVTLRCSPKSGHDTVSWYQQALGQGPQFIFQYYEEEERQRGNFPDRFSGHQFPNYSSELNVNALLLGDSALYLCASSLSPDSPGYTFGSGTRLTVV.

This clonotype has only a few counts. The V and J genes are TRBV10-3 and TRBJ1-1; D gene uncertain. The CDR3 consists of 13 residues. The V gene's germline CDR1 is ENHRY and CDR2 SYGVKD. V was shortened by 3 bases and J by 6 bases, with 11 bases between the two germline ends. CDR3 amino acids: CAISEAASPEAFF. CDR3 DNA: TGTGCCATCAGTGAAGCTGCCTCTCCTGAAGCTTTCTTT.

Turning to this clonotype: This may come from a read error, since a much larger clone is one base off. The V and J genes are TRBV7-2 and TRBJ1-6, with D unclear. Trimming left V 5 bases short and J 9 bases short, with 8 bases between. This CDR3 is built from 12 residues. CDR1 and CDR2 (germline): SGHTA, FQGNSA. CDR3 bases: TGTGCCAGCAGCCGACTGAGTTCACCCCTCCACTTT. It specifies CASSRLSSPLHF.

There are many counts of this clonotype. The chain couples TRBV20-1 to TRBJ1-2; maybe TRBD1 (6 bases). The V gene lost 0 bases and the J gene lost 7 bases, with 12 bases spanning the gap. The germline gives CDR1 DFQATT, CDR2 SNEGSKA (reference sequence). The CDR3 covers 13 residues. The CDR3 DNA reads as TGCAGTGCTAGAGAGGGGGCGGGGAGTGGCTACACCTTC. It translates to CSAREGAGSGYTF.

The rearrangement links TRBV12-3 or TRBV12-4 to TRBJ2-7; TRBD1 agrees at 9 bases. Trimming cost V 6 bases and J 4 bases; bases outside gene matches: 10. The CDR3 is 15 residues long. CDR3 nucleotide sequence: TGTGCCAGCAGCGCCGGGACAGGGAATAAGTACGAGCAGTACGTC. Its protein product is CASSAGTGNKYEQYV.

The rearrangement uses TRBV7-2 and TRBJ2-5; TRBD1 might be the D (6 bases). Germline CDR1 SGHTA, CDR2 FQGNSA. Trimming pared 1 base from V and 1 base from J, leaving 13 bases between. The length of the CDR3 is 16 residues. CDR3 sequence (DNA): TGTGCCAGCAGCTTAGTGGCAGGGGCCATCCAAGAGACCCAGTACTTC. As protein: CASSLVAGAIQETQYF. Using reference TRBV7-2 and TRBJ2-5 for the parts outside the CDR3, the full variable domain is GAGVSQSPSNKVTEKGKDVELRCDPISGHTALYWYRQSLGQGLEFLIYFQGNSAPDKSGLPSDRFSAERTGGSVSTLTIQRTQQEDSAVYLCASSLVAGAIQETQYFGPGTRLLVL.

There are many counts of this clonotype. The chain has TRBV5-1 and TRBJ1-2; 7 nucleotides align to TRBD1. Trimming removed 4 bases from V and 6 bases from J; junction bases left unmatched: 6. Germline values: CDR1 SGHRS, CDR2 YFSETQ. CDR3 length: 13 residues. The CDR3 nucleotides are TGCGCCAGCAGCGCAGACAGGGTTGATGGCTACACCTTC. It encodes CASSADRVDGYTF.

V and J are TRBV24-1 and TRBJ2-3, with D unresolved. This CDR3 contains 13 residues. The germline V gene has CDR1 KGHDR and CDR2 SFDVKD. V was trimmed by 8 bases and J by 0 bases, leaving 8 bases between them. The CDR3 sequence is CATTDESTDTQYF. The CDR3, as DNA: TGTGCCACCACGGATGAGAGCACAGATACGCAGTATTTT.

This clonotype was picked up many times. The genes are TRBV7-2 and TRBJ2-7; D is ambiguous. Germline loops: CDR1 SGHTA, CDR2 FQGNSA. V shed 2 bases and J shed 0 bases, with 5 bases lying between them. CDR3 size: 13 residues. The CDR3 here is CASSLTYSYEQYV. CDR3 DNA: TGTGCCAGCAGCTTAACCTACTCCTACGAGCAGTACGTC.

A few counts support this clonotype. The genes are TRBV28 and TRBJ2-7, with TRBD2 matching 10 bases. CDR1 and CDR2 from the germline V gene are MDHEN and SYDVKM. The CDR3 spans 15 residues. Germline trimming cut 7 bases from V and 2 bases from J; bases unmatched to any gene: 8. CDR3 sequence (DNA): TGTGCCAGCACTCCTGGGACTAGCGACCCCTACGAGCAGTACGTC. Protein: CASTPGTSDPYEQYV.

The V gene is TRBV4-1, the J gene TRBJ2-2; 7 bases agree with TRBD1. The J segment lost 0 bases and the V segment lost 4 bases, leaving 5 bases of the junction unmatched. This CDR3 is built from 16 residues. CDR1 MGHRA and CDR2 YSYEKL come from the germline V gene. The DNA for the CDR3 is TGCGCCAGCAGCCGAGGACAGGTCGCGAACACCGGGGAGCTGTTTTTT. This translates into CASSRGQVANTGELFF.